This TCR beta chain comes out of a study of blood T cell repertoires in COVID-19. From germline, CDR1 is MNHEY and CDR2 SVGAGI. This CDR3 is built from 15 residues. V dropped 5 bases and J dropped 0 bases, with 11 bases sitting between them. Produced via immunoSEQ multiplex PCR; TCRdb's table is partial and in-frame only. The sample lists about 260,000 clones; approximately 81% were seen once. The J gene is TRBJ1-3, the V gene TRBV6-5, with a weak D call TRBD1 (5 bases). Sequenced material: peripheral blood. This sequence was found in a man in his fifties or sixties with acute or convalescent COVID-19. CDR3 in amino acids: CASSKHGGSGNTIYF. The CDR3 nucleotides are TGTGCCAGCAGTAAGCACGGGGGCTCTGGAAACACCATATATTTT.